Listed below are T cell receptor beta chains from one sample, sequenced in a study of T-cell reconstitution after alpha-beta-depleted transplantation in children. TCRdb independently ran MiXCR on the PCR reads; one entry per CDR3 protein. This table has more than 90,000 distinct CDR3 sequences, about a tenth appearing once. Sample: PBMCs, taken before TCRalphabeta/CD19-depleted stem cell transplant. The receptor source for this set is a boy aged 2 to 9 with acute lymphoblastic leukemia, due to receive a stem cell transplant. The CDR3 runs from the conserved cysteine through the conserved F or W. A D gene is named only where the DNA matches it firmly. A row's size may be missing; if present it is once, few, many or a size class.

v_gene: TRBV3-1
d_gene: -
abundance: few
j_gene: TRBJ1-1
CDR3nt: TGTGCCAGCAGCCGAGACATACATCCTGCTGAAGCTTTCTTT
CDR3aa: CASSRDIHPAEAFF

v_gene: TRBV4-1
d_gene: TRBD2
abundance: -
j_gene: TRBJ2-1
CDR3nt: TGCGCCAGCAGCCAAGGCGGGGGCTCCTACAATGAGCAGTTCTTC
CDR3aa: CASSQGGGSYNEQFF

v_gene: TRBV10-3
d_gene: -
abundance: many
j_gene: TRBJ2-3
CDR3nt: TGTGCCACCATTAGCGGAGGGGGAGGGACAGATACGCAGTATTTT
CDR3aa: CATISGGGGTDTQYF

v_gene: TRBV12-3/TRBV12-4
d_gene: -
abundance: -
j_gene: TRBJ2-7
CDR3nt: TGTGCCAGCAGTACCCTCAGGGTCCCCTACGAGCAGTACTTC
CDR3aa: CASSTLRVPYEQYF

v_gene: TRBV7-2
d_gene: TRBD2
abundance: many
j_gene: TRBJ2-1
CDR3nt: TGTGCCAGCAGCTTAGCCCATAGCGGGAGGAATGAGCAGTTCTTC
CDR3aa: CASSLAHSGRNEQFF

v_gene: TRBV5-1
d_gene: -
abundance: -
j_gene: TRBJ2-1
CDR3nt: TGCGCCAGCAGCGTAATCAGGGGCGGCCACAATGAGCAGTTCTTC
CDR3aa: CASSVIRGGHNEQFF

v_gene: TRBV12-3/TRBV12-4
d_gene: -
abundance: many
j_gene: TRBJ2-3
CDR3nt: TGTGCCAGCAGTTTAGACCGGGACTCTAGCACAGATACGCAGTATTTT
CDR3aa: CASSLDRDSSTDTQYF

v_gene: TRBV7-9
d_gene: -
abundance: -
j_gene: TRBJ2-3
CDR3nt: TGTGCCAGCAGCCCAGGGACCGTGGGGGATACGCAGTATTTT
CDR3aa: CASSPGTVGDTQYF

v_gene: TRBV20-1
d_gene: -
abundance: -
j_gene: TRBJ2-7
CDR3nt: TGCAGTGCTAGAGGGCTCGAGCCCCACGAGCAGTACTTC
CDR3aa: CSARGLEPHEQYF

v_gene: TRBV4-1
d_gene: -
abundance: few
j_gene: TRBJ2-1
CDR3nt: TGCGCCAGCAGCCAAGGTGGGAGCGAGGAGTTCTTC
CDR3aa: CASSQGGSEEFF

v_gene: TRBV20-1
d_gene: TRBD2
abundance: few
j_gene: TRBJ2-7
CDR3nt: TGCAGTGCTAGTCCCGGACTAGCGGGAGCCTACGAGCAGTACTTC
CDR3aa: CSASPGLAGAYEQYF

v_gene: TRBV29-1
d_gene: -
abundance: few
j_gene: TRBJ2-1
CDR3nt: TGCAGCGGGGCGAGAGAGCAATACAATGAGCAGTTCTTC
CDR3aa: CSGAREQYNEQFF

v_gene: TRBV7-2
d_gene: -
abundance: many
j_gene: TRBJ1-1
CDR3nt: TGTGCCAGCAGCTTTAATTACCAAACTCGGACTGAAGCTTTCTTT
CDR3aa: CASSFNYQTRTEAFF

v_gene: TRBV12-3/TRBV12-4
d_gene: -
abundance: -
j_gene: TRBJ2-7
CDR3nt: TGTGCCAGCAGTTTTAGTGGTTCGGGGAGCTCCTACGAGCAGTACTTC
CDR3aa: CASSFSGSGSSYEQYF

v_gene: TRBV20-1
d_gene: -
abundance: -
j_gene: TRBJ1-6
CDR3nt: TGCAGTGCTAAATTTTACGGGACCACCTATAATTCACCCCTCCACTTT
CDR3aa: CSAKFYGTTYNSPLHF

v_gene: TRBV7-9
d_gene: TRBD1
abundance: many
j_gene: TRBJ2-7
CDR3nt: TGTGCCAGCAGCTTCGGGACAGGGGACTCCTACGAGCAGTACTTC
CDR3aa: CASSFGTGDSYEQYF

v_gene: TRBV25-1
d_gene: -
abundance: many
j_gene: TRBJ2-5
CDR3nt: TGTGCCAGCAGTGACCCAAACGAGGTGGAGTCAGTTAGCCGCCAAGAGACCCAGTACTTC
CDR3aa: CASSDPNEVESVSRQETQYF

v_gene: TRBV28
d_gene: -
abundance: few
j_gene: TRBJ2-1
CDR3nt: TGTGCCAGCAGTTCCCAGAGACAGGCCTACAATGAGCAGTTCTTC
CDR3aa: CASSSQRQAYNEQFF

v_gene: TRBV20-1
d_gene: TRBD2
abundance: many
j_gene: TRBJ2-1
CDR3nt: TGCAGTGCTGAGGGACTAGCGGGCTCCTACAATGAGCAGTTCTTC
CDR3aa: CSAEGLAGSYNEQFF

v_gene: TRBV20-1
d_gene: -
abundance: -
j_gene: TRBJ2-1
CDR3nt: TGCAGTGCTAGAGACCACCTCGGCTCCTACAATGAGCAGTTCTTC
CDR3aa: CSARDHLGSYNEQFF

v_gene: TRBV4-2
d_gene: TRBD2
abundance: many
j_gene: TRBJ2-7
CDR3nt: TGTGCCAGCAGCTACGGCGGGAGTTTCAACGAGCAGTACTTC
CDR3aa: CASSYGGSFNEQYF

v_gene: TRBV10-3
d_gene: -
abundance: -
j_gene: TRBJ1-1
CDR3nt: TGTGCCATCAGTGAGGAAGAGGAAGCGAACACTGAAGCTTTCTTT
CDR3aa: CAISEEEEANTEAFF

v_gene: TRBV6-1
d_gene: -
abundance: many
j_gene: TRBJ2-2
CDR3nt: TGTGCCAGCAGTGAAGGTCTTTTGGTCGGGGAGCTGTTTTTT
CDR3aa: CASSEGLLVGELFF

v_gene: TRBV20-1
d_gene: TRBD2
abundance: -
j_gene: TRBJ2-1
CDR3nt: TGCAGTGCTAAGCGGGAGGTCTCCTACAATGAGCAGTTCTTC
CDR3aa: CSAKREVSYNEQFF

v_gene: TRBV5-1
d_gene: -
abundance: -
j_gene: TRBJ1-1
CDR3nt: TGCGCCAGCAGCGCACTCGGGGGTGAAGCTTTCTTT
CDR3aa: CASSALGGEAFF

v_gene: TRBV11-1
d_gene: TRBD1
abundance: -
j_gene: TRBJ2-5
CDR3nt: TGTGCCAGCAGCGAGGACAGGTTCCCCCAAGAGACCCAGTACTTC
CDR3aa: CASSEDRFPQETQYF

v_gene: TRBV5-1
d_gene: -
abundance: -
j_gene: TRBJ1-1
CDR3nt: TGCGCCAGCAGCTTGGGGGCAGGGGCGGCTGAAGCTTTCTTT
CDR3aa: CASSLGAGAAEAFF

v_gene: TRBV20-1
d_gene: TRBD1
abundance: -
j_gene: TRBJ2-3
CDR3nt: TGCAGTGCCAAGCACAGGGGTCGTGGCACAGATACGCAGTATTTT
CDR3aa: CSAKHRGRGTDTQYF

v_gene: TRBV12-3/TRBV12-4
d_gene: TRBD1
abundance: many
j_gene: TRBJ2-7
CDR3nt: TGTGCCAGCAGGAGGGGGACAGGGGACTCTCGCTCCTACGAGCAGTACTTC
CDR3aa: CASRRGTGDSRSYEQYF

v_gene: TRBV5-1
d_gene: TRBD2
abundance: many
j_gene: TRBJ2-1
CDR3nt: TGCGCCAGCAGCGCCATAGCGGGCTTCAGCTCCTACAATGAGCAGTTCTTC
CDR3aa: CASSAIAGFSSYNEQFF

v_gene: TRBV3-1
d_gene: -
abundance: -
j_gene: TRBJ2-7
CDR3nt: TGTGCCAGCAGCCCGACAGGAGTCTACGAGCAGTACTTC
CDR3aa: CASSPTGVYEQYF

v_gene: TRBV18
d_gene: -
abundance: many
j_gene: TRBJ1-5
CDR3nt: TGTGCCAGCTCCCGAGAGGACAGAGGGGATCAGCCCCAGCATTTT
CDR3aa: CASSREDRGDQPQHF

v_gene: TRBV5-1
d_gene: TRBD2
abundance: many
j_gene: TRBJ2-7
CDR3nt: TGCGCCAGCAGCTTGCTAGCGGGAGGGCCGCGCGAGCAGTACTTC
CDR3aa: CASSLLAGGPREQYF

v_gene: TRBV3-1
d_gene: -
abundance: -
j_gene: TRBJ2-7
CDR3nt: TGTGCCAGCAGCCAAAGGGGAACCTCCTACGAGCAGTACTTC
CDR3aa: CASSQRGTSYEQYF

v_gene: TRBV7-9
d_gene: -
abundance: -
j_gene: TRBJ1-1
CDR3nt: TGTGCCAGCAGCTTTCGGGGATCCGCTGAAGCTTTCTTT
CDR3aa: CASSFRGSAEAFF

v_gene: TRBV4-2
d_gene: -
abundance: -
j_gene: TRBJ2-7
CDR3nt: TGTGCCAGCAGCGCAATTTTCGCCAGGGAAGGATCCTACGAGCAGTACTTC
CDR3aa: CASSAIFAREGSYEQYF

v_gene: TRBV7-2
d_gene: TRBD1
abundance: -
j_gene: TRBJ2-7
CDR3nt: TGTGCCAGCAGCCCCTTGGACAGGTCCTACGAGCAGTACTTC
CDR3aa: CASSPLDRSYEQYF

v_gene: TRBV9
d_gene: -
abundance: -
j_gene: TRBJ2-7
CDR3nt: TGTGCCAGCAGCGTAGACCCTCAATACGAGCAGTACTTC
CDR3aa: CASSVDPQYEQYF

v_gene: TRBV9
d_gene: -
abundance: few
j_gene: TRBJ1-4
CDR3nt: TGTGCCAGCAGCGTAGCTGGGGGGCTGGGTGAAAAACTGTTTTTT
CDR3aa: CASSVAGGLGEKLFF

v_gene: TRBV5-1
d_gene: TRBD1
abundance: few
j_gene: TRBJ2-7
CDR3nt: TGCGCCAGCAGCTTGGCGACAGGGGCCGTAAACGAGCAGTACTTC
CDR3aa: CASSLATGAVNEQYF

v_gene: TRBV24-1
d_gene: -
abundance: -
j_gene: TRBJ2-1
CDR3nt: TGTGCCACCAGTGATGGAGGGGTCGATGAGCAGTTCTTC
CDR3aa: CATSDGGVDEQFF

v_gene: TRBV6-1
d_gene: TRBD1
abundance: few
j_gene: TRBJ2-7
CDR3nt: TGTGCCAGCAGTGCCCAACAGGGGACCTACGAGCAGTACTTC
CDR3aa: CASSAQQGTYEQYF

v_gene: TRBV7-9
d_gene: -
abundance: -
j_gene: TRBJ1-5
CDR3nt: TGTGCCAGCGGTAAGGGTTCCAATCAGCCCCAGCATTTT
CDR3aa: CASGKGSNQPQHF

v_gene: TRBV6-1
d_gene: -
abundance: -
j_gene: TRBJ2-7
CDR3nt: TGTGCCAGCAGTGAAGGGGGGGTGTACGAGCAGTACTTC
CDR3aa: CASSEGGVYEQYF

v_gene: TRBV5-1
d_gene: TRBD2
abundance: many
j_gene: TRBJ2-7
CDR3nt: TGCGCCAGCAGCTCGCTAGCGGGAGGCTACGAGCAGTACTTC
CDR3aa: CASSSLAGGYEQYF

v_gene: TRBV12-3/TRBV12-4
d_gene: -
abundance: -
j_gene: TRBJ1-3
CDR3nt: TGTGCCAGCAGTACTCGACGGACGGCCGGAAACACCATATATTTT
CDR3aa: CASSTRRTAGNTIYF

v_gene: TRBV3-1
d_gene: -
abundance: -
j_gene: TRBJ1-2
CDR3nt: TGTGCCAGCAGGGGGAGAATCTATGGCTACACCTTC
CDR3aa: CASRGRIYGYTF

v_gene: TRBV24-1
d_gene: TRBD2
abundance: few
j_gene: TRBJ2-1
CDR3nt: TGTGCCACCAGTGACCCAGCTAGCGGGAGCCGGAATGAGCAGTTCTTC
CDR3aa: CATSDPASGSRNEQFF

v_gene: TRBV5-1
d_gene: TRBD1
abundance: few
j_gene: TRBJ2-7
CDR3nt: TGCGCCAGCAGCCCATTGACAGGGAACTCCTACGAGCAGTACTTC
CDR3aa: CASSPLTGNSYEQYF

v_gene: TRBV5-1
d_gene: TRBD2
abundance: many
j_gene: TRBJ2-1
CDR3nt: TGCGCCAGCAGCTTTGAAGCGGGAGGGCTACAAACCCAGTTCTTC
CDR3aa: CASSFEAGGLQTQFF

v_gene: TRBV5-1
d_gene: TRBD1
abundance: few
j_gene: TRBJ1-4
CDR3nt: TGCGCCAGCAGCTTGGGACAGGGGGCCTCCTGGACTGAAAAACTGTTTTTT
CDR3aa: CASSLGQGASWTEKLFF

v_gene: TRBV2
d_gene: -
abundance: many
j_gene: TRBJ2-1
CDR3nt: TGTGCCAGCAGTGAAGATAGGTACAATGAGCAGTTCTTC
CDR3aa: CASSEDRYNEQFF

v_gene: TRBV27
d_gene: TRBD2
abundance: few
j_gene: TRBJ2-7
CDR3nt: TGTGCCAGCAGTCCTACTAGCGGGATCTACGAGCAGTACTTC
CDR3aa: CASSPTSGIYEQYF

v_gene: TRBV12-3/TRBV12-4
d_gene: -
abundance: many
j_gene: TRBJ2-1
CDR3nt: TGTGCCAGCAGTGAAGGGGGCTCCTACAATGAGCAGTTCTTC
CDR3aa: CASSEGGSYNEQFF

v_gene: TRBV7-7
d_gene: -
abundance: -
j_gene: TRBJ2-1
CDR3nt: TGTGCTAGCAGCTTAGTTGCGGACAGCGAGCAGTTCTTC
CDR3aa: CASSLVADSEQFF

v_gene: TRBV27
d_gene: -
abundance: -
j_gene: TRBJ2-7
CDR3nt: TGTGCCAGCAGTTTACTGGGCCTAAGAAGCCTGTACTTC
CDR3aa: CASSLLGLRSLYF

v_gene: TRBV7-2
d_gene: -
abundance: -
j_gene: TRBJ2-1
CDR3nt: TGTGCCAGCAGCTTAGTCACATGGGCATGGGATGAGCAGTTCTTC
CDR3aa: CASSLVTWAWDEQFF

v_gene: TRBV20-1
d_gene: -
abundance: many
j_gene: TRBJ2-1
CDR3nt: TGCAGTGCTAGGGTAGGGTCAAACTCCTACAATGAGCAGTTCTTC
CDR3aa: CSARVGSNSYNEQFF

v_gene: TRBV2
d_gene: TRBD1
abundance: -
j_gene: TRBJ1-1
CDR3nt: TGTGCCAGCAGGGTGGGGACAGGGGGCATCAGAGCTGAAGCTTTCTTT
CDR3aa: CASRVGTGGIRAEAFF